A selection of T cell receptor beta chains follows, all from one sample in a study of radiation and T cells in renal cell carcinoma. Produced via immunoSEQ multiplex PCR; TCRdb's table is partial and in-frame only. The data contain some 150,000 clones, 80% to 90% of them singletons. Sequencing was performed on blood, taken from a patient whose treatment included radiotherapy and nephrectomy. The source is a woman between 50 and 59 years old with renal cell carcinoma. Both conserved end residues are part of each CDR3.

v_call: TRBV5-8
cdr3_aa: CASSLGQGTSPLHF

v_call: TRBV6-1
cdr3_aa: CASSDEGRERGMKQFF

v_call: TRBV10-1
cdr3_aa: CASSGGGQGGYEQYF

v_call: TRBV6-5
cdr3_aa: CASSLARGADYEQYF

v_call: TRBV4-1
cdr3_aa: CASSQNRDAEAFF

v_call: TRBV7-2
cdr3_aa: CASSLQSSYNSPLHF

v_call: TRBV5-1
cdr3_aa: CASRLDSQETQYF

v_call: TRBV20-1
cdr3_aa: CSASGRGAFF

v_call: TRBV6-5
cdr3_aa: CASSILPISGTGQFF

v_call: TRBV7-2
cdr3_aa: CASSRTGFDGYTF

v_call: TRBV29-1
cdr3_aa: CSVMTGNTIYF

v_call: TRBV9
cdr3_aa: CASSVDGANQPQHF

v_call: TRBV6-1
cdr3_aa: CASSEVSDRSNTIYF

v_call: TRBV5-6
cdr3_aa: CASSSQSGNTIYF

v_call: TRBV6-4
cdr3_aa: CASSEELGNSDTQYF

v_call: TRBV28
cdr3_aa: CASTMGIKGEQYF

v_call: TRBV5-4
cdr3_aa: CASTQGERSYNEQFF

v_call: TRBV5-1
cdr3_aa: CASSVQGAVGEAFF

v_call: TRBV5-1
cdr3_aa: CATRPQVETGELFF

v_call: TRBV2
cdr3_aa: CASLAGTLGAGELFF

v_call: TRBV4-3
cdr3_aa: CASSQDKAGELFF

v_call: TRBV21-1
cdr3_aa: CASSKGARQGGNQPQHF

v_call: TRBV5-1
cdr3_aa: CASSLDLGTSGAEQYF

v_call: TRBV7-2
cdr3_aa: CASSLVKQGVFANTEAFF

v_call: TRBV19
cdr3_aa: CASSQGQETQYF

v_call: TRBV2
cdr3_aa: CASRTGTPSSEQYF

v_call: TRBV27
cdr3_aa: CASSPLSDRGNEQFF

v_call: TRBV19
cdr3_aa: CASRGEGNQPQHF

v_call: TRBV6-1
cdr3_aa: CASSETGGSYEQYF

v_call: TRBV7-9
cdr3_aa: CASSLAPTLQLANYGYTF

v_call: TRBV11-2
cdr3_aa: CASSLGLAGFQETQYF

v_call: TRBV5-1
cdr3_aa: CASSSGPGASGRNEQFF

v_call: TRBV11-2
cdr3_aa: CASSLGGQGQHTIYF

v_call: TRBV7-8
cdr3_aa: CASSFVGGRVYEQYF

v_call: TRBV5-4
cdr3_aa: CASTRPGKTYNEQFF

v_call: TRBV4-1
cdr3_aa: CASSQVGGDLYEQYF

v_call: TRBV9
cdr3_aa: CASSVEPHSYEQYF

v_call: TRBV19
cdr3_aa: CASGANYGYTF

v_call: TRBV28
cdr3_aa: CASSLSGRHQPQHF

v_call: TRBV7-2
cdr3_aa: CASSLNEIAKNIQYF

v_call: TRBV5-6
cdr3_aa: CASSLSSRGRGYTF